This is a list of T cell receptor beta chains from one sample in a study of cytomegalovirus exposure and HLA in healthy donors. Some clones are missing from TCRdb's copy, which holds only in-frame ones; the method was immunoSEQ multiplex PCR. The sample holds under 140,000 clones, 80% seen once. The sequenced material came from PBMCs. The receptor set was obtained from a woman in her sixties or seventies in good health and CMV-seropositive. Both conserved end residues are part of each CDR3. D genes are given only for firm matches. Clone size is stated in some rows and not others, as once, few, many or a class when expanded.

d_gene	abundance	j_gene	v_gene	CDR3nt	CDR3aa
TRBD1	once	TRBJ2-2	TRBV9	TGTGCCAGCAGCGCTGAGGGACAGGCCGGGGAGCTGTTTTTT	CASSAEGQAGELFF
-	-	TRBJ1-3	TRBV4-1	TGCGCCAGCAGCCAAGCCCCAGGCTTGACGTTTACCTCTATCTCTGGAAACACCATATATTTT	CASSQAPGLTFTSISGNTIYF
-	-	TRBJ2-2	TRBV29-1	TGCAGCGTTACTAGATCCGGTGCCGGGGAGCTGTTTTTT	CSVTRSGAGELFF
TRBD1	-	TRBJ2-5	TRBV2	TGTGCCAGCACGCAAAACAGGGGGCGGCAAGAGACCCAGTACTTC	CASTQNRGRQETQYF
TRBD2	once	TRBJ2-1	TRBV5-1	TGCGCCAGCAGCTTGGAGCCTAGCGGGAGGGCCCGCGGGGTGGGGCACCACAATGAGCAGTTCTTC	CASSLEPSGRARGVGHHNEQFF
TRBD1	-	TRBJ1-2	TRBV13	TGTGCCAGCAGTCTCGACAGGGCCTATGGCTACACCTTC	CASSLDRAYGYTF
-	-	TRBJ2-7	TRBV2	TGTGCCAGCAGAGCCGACAAAGCCTACGAGCAGTACTTC	CASRADKAYEQYF
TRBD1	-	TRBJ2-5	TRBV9	TGTGCCAGCAGCGTAGGAGGACAGGGCAAAGAGACCCAGTACTTC	CASSVGGQGKETQYF
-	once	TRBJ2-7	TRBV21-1	TGTGCCAGCACGAAGACAGACCGCCGGGAGCAGTACTTC	CASTKTDRREQYF
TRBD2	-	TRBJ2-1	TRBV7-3	TGTGCCAGCAGCTCAACACTGGGACTAGCGGGAGTGGGCTACAATGAGCAGTTCTTC	CASSSTLGLAGVGYNEQFF
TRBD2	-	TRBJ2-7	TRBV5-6	TGTGCCAGCAGCTTAGGCGGGAGTCTCTACGAGCAGTACTTC	CASSLGGSLYEQYF
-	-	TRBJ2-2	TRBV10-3	TGTGCCATCAGGGCGGAGCGGACTTTCACCGGGGAGCTGTTTTTT	CAIRAERTFTGELFF
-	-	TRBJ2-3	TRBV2	TGTGCCAGGGGCGCGGGAGATACGCAGTATTTT	CARGAGDTQYF
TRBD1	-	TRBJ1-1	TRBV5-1	TGCGCCAGCGACGAGACAGGGGCGTTGGGCACTGAAGCTTTCTTT	CASDETGALGTEAFF
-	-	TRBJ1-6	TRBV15	TGTGCCACCCGGGACACAAATTCACCCCTCCACTTT	CATRDTNSPLHF